The text below deals with one T cell receptor beta chain. Different DNA sequences within this sample yield the same CDR3. In germline, CDR1 is SEHNR, CDR2 FQNEAQ (reference sequence). The CDR3 is 16 residues long. J was trimmed by 0 bases and V by 3 bases; bases with no gene match: 2. This entry comes from a study of blood T cell repertoires in COVID-19. Study-level background: PBMCs, B-cell-depleted T cells, or T cells were the source of the cDNA or gDNA that made up the material.

Some clones are missing from TCRdb's copy, which holds only in-frame ones; the method was immunoSEQ multiplex PCR. The sample yields 300,000 to 450,000 clones, 70% to 90% seen once. The genes are TRBV7-9 and TRBJ1-4; 9 bases map to TRBD1. This clonotype was obtained from a man in his thirties or forties who had recovered from COVID-19. Sequenced material: PBMCs or T cells enriched from blood (not recorded which). This CDR3 is CASSLGQGATNEKLFF. CDR3 nucleotides: TGTGCCAGCAGCTTGGGACAGGGTGCAACTAATGAAAAACTGTTTTTT.